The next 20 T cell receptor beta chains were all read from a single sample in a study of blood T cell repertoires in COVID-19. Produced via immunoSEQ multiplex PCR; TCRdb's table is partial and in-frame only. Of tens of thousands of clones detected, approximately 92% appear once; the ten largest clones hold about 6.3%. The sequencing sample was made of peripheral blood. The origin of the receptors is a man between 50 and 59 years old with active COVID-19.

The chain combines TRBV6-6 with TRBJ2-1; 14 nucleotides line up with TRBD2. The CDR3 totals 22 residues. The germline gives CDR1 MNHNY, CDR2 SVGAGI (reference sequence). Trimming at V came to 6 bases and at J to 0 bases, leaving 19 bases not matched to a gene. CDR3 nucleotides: TGTGCCAGCAGCTCCACCGCATTACCGGGACTAGCGGGGGACAGCTCCTACAATGAGCAGTTCTTC. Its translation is CASSSTALPGLAGDSSYNEQFF.

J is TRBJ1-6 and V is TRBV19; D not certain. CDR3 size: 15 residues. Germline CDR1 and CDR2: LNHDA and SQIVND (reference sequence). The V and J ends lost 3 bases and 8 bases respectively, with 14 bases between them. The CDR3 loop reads CASSMKKGVDSPLHF. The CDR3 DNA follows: TGTGCCAGTAGTATGAAAAAGGGAGTTGATTCACCCCTCCACTTT.

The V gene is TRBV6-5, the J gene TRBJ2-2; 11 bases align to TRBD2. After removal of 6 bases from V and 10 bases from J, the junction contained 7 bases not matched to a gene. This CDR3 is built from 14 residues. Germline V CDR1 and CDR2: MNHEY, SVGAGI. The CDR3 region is CASRQTSGRTELFF. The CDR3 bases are TGTGCCAGCAGGCAAACTAGCGGGAGAACGGAGCTGTTTTTT.

The CDR3 sequence is CASYGSSYEQYF. The DNA of the CDR3 is TGCGCCAGCTATGGGAGCTCCTACGAGCAGTACTTC. V gene TRBV10-1 combines with J gene TRBJ2-7; maybe TRBD2 (5 bases). The CDR3 is 12 residues long. Germline-derived CDR1 and CDR2 are WNHNN and SYGVQD (reference sequence). Trimming removed 8 bases from V and 0 bases from J, with 8 bases in between.

The CDR3: CASSVVGGKAFF. The CDR3 nucleotides are TGTGCCAGCAGCGTAGTCGGGGGGAAAGCTTTCTTT. The chain joins TRBV9 to TRBJ1-1; TRBD1 might be the D (5 bases). The CDR3 loop spans 12 amino acids. CDR1 and CDR2 (germline): SGDLS, YYNGEE. Trimming cost V 0 bases and J 9 bases, with 9 bases left between them.

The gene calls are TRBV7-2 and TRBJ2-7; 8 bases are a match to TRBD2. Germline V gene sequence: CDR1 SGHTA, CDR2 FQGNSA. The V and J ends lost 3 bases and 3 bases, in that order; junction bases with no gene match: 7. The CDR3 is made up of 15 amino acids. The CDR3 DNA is TGTGCCAGCAGCTTTTTAGGACTAGCCAACTACGAGCAGTACTTC. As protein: CASSFLGLANYEQYF.

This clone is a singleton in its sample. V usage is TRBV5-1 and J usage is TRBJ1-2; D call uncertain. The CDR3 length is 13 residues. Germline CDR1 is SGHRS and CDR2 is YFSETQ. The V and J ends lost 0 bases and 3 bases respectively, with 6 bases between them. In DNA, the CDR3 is TGCGCCAGCAGCTTGGCCAGATACTATGGCTACACCTTC. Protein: CASSLARYYGYTF.

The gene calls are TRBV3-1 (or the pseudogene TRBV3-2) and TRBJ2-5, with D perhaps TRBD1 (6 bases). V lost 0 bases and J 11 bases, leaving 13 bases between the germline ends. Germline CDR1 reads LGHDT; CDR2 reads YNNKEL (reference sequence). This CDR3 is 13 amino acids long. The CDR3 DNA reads TGTGCCAGCAGCCAAGATCAGACAGGTGAGCAGTACTTC. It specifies CASSQDQTGEQYF.

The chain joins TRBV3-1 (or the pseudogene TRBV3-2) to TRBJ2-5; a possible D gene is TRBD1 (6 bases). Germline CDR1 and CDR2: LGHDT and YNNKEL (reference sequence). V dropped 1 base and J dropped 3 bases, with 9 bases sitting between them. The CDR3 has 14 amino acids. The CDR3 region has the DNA TGTGCCAGCAGCCAAGGTACAGGGAAAGAGACCCAGTACTTC. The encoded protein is CASSQGTGKETQYF.

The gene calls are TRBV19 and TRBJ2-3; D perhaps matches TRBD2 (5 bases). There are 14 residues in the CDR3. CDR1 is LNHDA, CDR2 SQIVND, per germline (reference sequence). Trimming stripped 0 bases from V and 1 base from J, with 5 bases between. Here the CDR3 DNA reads TGTGCCAGTAGTATAGAAGCGGGCACAGATACGCAGTATTTT. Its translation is CASSIEAGTDTQYF. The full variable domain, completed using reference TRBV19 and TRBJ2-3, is DGGITQSPKYLFRKEGQNVTLSCEQNLNHDAMYWYRQDPGQGLRLIYYSQIVNDFQKGDIAEGYSVSREKKESFPLTVTSAQKNPTAFYLCASSIEAGTDTQYFGPGTRLTVL.

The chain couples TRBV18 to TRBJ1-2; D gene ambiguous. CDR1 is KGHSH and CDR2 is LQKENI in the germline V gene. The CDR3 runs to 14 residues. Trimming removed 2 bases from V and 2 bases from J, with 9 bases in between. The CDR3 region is CASSPNTLNYGYTF. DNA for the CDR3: TGTGCCAGCTCACCAAACACACTAAACTATGGCTACACCTTC.

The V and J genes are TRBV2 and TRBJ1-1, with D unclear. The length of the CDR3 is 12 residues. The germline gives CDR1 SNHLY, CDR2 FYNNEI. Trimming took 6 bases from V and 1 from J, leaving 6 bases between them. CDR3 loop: CASSRQNTEAFF. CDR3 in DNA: TGTGCCAGCAGCAGACAGAACACTGAAGCTTTCTTT.

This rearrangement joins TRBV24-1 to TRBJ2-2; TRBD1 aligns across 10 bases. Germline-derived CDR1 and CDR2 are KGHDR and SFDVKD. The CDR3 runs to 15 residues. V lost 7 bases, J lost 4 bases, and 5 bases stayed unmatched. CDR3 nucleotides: TGTGCCACCAGCGACAGGGGGCTTTTCACCGGGGAGCTGTTTTTT. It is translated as CATSDRGLFTGELFF.

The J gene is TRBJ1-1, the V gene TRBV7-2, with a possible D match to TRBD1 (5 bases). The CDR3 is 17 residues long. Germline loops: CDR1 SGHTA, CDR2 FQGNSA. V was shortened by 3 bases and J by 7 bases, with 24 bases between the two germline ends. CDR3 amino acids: CASSFSSTGERGYEAFF. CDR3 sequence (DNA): TGTGCCAGCAGCTTTTCCTCGACGGGGGAGAGAGGGTATGAAGCTTTCTTT.

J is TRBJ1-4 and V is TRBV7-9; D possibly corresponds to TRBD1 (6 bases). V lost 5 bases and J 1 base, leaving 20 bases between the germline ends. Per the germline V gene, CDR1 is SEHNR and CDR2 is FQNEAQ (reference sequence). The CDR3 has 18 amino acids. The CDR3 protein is CASSHTISGAGTNEKLFF. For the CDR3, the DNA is TGTGCCAGCAGCCATACGATCTCAGGGGCTGGAACTAATGAAAAACTGTTTTTT.

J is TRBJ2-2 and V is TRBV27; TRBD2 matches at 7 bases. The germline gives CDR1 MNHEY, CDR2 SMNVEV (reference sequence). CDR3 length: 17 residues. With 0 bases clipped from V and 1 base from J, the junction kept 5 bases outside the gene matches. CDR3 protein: CASSLSSWGGNTGELFF. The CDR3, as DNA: TGTGCCAGCAGTTTATCGAGTTGGGGGGGGAACACCGGGGAGCTGTTTTTT.

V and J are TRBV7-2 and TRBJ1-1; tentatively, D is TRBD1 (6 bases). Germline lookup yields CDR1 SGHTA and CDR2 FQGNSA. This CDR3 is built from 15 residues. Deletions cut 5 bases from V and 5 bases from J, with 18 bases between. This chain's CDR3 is CASSPIQGLYTEAFF. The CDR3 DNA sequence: TGTGCCAGCAGCCCCATCCAGGGGCTTTATACTGAAGCTTTCTTT.

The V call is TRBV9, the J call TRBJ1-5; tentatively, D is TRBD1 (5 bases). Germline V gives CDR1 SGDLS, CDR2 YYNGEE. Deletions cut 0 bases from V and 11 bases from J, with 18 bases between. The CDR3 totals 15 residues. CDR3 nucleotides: TGTGCCAGCAGCGTAGAACCAGGCGGGACGTTGGCCCAGCATTTT. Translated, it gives CASSVEPGGTLAQHF.

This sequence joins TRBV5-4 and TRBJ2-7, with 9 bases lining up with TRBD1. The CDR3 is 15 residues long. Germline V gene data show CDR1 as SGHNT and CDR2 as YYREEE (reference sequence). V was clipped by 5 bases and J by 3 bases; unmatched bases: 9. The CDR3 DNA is TGTGCCAGCAGTTCAAGGACAGGGGCGGACTACGAGCAGTACTTC. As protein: CASSSRTGADYEQYF.

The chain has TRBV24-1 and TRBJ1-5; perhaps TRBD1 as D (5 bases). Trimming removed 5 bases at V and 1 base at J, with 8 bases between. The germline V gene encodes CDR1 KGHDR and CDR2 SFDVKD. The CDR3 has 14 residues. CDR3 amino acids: CATSGSGSNQPQHF. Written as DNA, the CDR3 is TGTGCCACCAGTGGTTCAGGGAGCAATCAGCCCCAGCATTTT.